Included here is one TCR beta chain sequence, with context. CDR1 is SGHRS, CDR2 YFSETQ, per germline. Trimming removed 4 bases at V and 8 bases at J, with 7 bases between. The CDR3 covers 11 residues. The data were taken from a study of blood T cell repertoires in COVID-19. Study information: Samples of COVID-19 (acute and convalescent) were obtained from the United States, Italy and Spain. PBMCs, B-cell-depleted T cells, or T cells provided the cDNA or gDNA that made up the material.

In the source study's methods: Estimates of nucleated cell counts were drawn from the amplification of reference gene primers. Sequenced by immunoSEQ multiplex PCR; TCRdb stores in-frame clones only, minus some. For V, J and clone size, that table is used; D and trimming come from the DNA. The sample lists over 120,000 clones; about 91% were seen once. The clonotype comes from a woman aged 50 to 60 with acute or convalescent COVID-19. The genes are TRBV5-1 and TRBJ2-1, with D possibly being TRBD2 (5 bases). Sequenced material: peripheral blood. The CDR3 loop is CASSPDYEQFF. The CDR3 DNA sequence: TGCGCCAGCAGCCCGGACTATGAGCAGTTCTTC.